The 29 T cell receptor beta chains listed next were all sequenced from one sample in a study of OX40 agonist ivuxolimab in advanced cancers. Library preparation used the immunoSEQ multiplex PCR assay. TCRdb retrieved this table from immuneACCESS and kept in-frame rearrangements only. Not all clones are present; in checked studies, unresolved V genes account for under half, and no reason is known for the remainder. For this sample the table gives around 84,000 clones, of which 65% to 85% were detected only once. The top ten clonotypes cover less than 9.5% of the sample. Sequences were derived from CD4+ or CD8+ T cells sorted from blood, sampled in a trial of the OX40 agonist ivuxolimab. The receptors stem from an adult with an advanced solid tumor such as melanoma, head and neck, liver or kidney cancer.

This sequence joins TRBV19 and TRBJ1-5; D unclear. The V gene's germline CDR1 is LNHDA and CDR2 SQIVND (reference sequence). The length of the CDR3 is 12 residues. V lost 5 bases and J 4 bases, leaving 6 bases between the germline ends. CDR3 residues: CASSFGNQPQHF. The CDR3 DNA is TGTGCCAGTAGTTTCGGTAATCAGCCCCAGCATTTT.

V is TRBV5-1 and J is TRBJ2-7, with 9 bases matching TRBD2. Germline lookup yields CDR1 SGHRS and CDR2 YFSETQ. Trimming at V came to 4 bases and at J to 2 bases, leaving 7 bases not matched to a gene. The CDR3 sequence is 15 residues long. The CDR3 DNA is TGCGCCAGCAGCCTTTTAGCGGGGGAAACCTACGAGCAGTACTTC. Translating it yields CASSLLAGETYEQYF.

V usage is TRBV10-1 and J usage is TRBJ2-2; D unresolved. Germline CDR1 reads WNHNN; CDR2 reads SYGVQD (reference sequence). V was clipped by 3 bases and J by 6 bases, with 5 bases between them. The CDR3 contains 12 residues. The CDR3 DNA follows: TGCGCCAGCAGTGAAGGCTCCGGGGAGCTGTTTTTT. The encoded protein is CASSEGSGELFF.

The V and J genes are TRBV5-1 and TRBJ1-1; 9 bases are shared with TRBD1. With 4 bases clipped from V and 5 bases from J, the junction kept 6 bases outside the gene matches. In germline, CDR1 is SGHRS, CDR2 YFSETQ. CDR3 size: 14 residues. DNA for the CDR3: TGCGCCAGCAGCCCACAGGGGGCTGGGACTGAAGCTTTCTTT. Residues: CASSPQGAGTEAFF.

This clone is medium-sized within its sample. The rearrangement joins TRBV6-4 to TRBJ1-2; the D gene is possibly TRBD1 (5 bases). Germline V gene data show CDR1 as MRHNA and CDR2 as SNTAGT. Trimming removed 6 bases at V and 5 bases at J, with 13 bases between. The CDR3 is made up of 13 amino acids. CDR3: CASSRETSYGYTF. The CDR3 DNA reads as TGTGCCAGCAGCAGGGAGACGAGTTATGGCTACACCTTC.

This clone appeared a few times. V usage is TRBV5-4 and J usage is TRBJ1-2; 9 nucleotides match TRBD1. CDR3 length equals 16 residues. Losses at the gene ends were 2 bases for V and 7 bases for J; bases not matched to a gene: 12. Germline CDR1 is SGHNT and CDR2 is YYREEE (reference sequence). Here the CDR3 reads CASSLQAYRGQGGYTF. CDR3 sequence (DNA): TGTGCCAGCAGCTTACAAGCTTACAGGGGGCAGGGTGGCTACACCTTC.

The chain combines TRBV5-5 with TRBJ1-1; D gene ambiguous. Trimming removed 4 bases from V and 5 bases from J, with 18 bases in between. Germline V gives CDR1 SGHKS, CDR2 YYEKEE (reference sequence). The CDR3 has 15 residues. The CDR3 loop is CASSAGGGRRTEAFF. As DNA, the CDR3 is TGTGCCAGCAGCGCGGGTGGCGGACGGAGGACTGAAGCTTTCTTT.

The chain is built from TRBV28 and TRBJ1-4, with D possibly being TRBD1 (6 bases). CDR3 length: 17 residues. In germline, CDR1 is MDHEN, CDR2 SYDVKM. V was pared by 3 bases and J by 7 bases, with 21 bases between. The CDR3: CASSFGTPNFLFEKLFF. CDR3 DNA sequence: TGTGCCAGCAGTTTTGGGACACCGAATTTCCTTTTTGAAAAACTGTTTTTT.

Note on this clone: The same CDR3 can be traced to other DNA sequences in this sample. The chain has TRBV18 and TRBJ1-5, with D uncertain. V lost 3 bases and J 0 bases, leaving 3 bases between the germline ends. This CDR3 contains 13 residues. In germline, CDR1 is KGHSH, CDR2 LQKENI. CDR3 loop: CASSPGSNQPQHF. CDR3 nucleotide sequence: TGTGCCAGCTCACCGGGTAGCAATCAGCCCCAGCATTTT.

This chain joins TRBV6-5 and TRBJ2-7, with 8 bases identical to TRBD1. In germline, CDR1 is MNHEY, CDR2 SVGAGI. Unmatched junction bases numbered 6, after V lost 0 bases and J lost 5 bases. The CDR3 sequence is 15 residues long. The CDR3 coding sequence is TGTGCCAGCAGTTACTCTAACGACAGGGGAAACGAGCAGTACTTC. Translated, it gives CASSYSNDRGNEQYF.

The V and J genes are TRBV27 and TRBJ1-1; a weak D match, TRBD1 (5 bases). Trimming cost V 6 bases and J 5 bases, with 13 bases left between them. Germline CDR1 is MNHEY and CDR2 is SMNVEV (reference sequence). This CDR3 has 13 residues. The CDR3 is CASRLGPRTEAFF. The CDR3 coding sequence is TGTGCCAGCAGGTTGGGGCCCCGAACTGAAGCTTTCTTT.

This chain uses TRBV30 with TRBJ2-5; no clear D gene. The germline V gene encodes CDR1 GTSNPN and CDR2 SVGIG (reference sequence). The CDR3 contains 12 residues. The V and J ends lost 1 base and 4 bases respectively, with 7 bases between them. The CDR3 spells CAWSAAGETQYF. CDR3 DNA sequence: TGTGCCTGGAGTGCAGCCGGAGAGACCCAGTACTTC.

The gene calls are TRBV5-1 and TRBJ2-3; unclear D gene. CDR3 length: 16 residues. With 4 bases removed from V and 4 bases from J, the gap between germline ends came to 19 bases. Germline assignment: CDR1 SGHRS and CDR2 YFSETQ. CDR3 amino acids: CASSPGSITIADTQYF. The CDR3 region has the DNA TGCGCCAGCAGCCCGGGTAGTATAACAATAGCAGATACGCAGTATTTT.

This chain uses TRBV6-6 with TRBJ1-1; TRBD1 matches 7 bases. J lost 6 bases, V lost 4 bases, and 8 bases had no gene match. The V gene's germline CDR1 is MNHNY and CDR2 SVGAGI (reference sequence). This CDR3 spans 14 amino acids. CDR3 DNA: TGTGCCAGCAGTTGGACAGGAGGGGAATCTGAAGCTTTCTTT. Its protein is CASSWTGGESEAFF.

The chain employs TRBV7-8 and TRBJ2-7; D may be TRBD1 or TRBD2 (5 bases each). With 4 bases removed from V and 3 bases from J, the gap between germline ends came to 19 bases. The CDR3 is 16 residues long. CDR1 SGHVS and CDR2 FQNEAQ come from the germline V gene. The CDR3 loop is CASSSTGTLTFYEQYF. CDR3 coding DNA: TGTGCCAGCAGCTCGACGGGGACCCTGACCTTCTACGAGCAGTACTTC.

This clone was seen a handful of times. The J gene is TRBJ2-2, the V gene TRBV7-2; the match to TRBD2 covers 8 bases. V lost 1 base and J lost 5; bases outside the gene matches: 6. The CDR3 length is 16 residues. Germline loops: CDR1 SGHTA, CDR2 FQGNSA. CDR3 sequence: CASSLGGTRKTGELFF. In DNA, the CDR3 is TGTGCCAGCAGCTTAGGTGGGACTAGGAAGACCGGGGAGCTGTTTTTT.

The J gene is TRBJ1-1, the V gene TRBV27; 8 bases are a match to TRBD1. CDR1 is MNHEY, CDR2 SMNVEV, per germline (reference sequence). V shed 5 bases, J shed 2 bases, and the junction held 7 bases outside the gene matches. The length of the CDR3 is 15 residues. For the CDR3, the DNA is TGTGCCAGCAGTCTACAGGGACAGGTTAACACTGAAGCTTTCTTT. It encodes CASSLQGQVNTEAFF.

The chain combines TRBV30 with TRBJ2-5; TRBD1 aligns across 9 bases. V shed 4 bases, J shed 1 base, and the junction held 7 bases outside the gene matches. There are 15 residues in the CDR3. From germline, CDR1 is GTSNPN and CDR2 SVGIG (reference sequence). CDR3 protein: CAWNIGTGTQETQYF. The CDR3 DNA follows: TGTGCCTGGAATATCGGGACAGGGACCCAAGAGACCCAGTACTTC.

V and J are TRBV6-1 and TRBJ1-5, with 7 bases matching TRBD1. CDR1 and CDR2 from the germline V gene are MNHNS and SASEGT. Unmatched junction bases numbered 2, after V lost 4 bases and J lost 5 bases. The CDR3 has 13 residues. CDR3 region: CASSGTGYQPQHF. The CDR3 bases are TGTGCCAGCAGTGGGACAGGCTATCAGCCCCAGCATTTT.

V and J are TRBV5-6 and TRBJ2-3; weak D call: TRBD1 (6 bases). Trimming stripped 4 bases from V and 2 bases from J, with 20 bases between. The CDR3 has 17 amino acids. From germline, CDR1 is SGHDT and CDR2 YYEEEE. The CDR3 reads CASSVYSSDRPTDTQYF. The CDR3 nucleotides are TGTGCCAGCAGCGTCTACTCATCGGACAGACCCACAGATACGCAGTATTTT.

This clone has a handful of counts. V is TRBV19 and J is TRBJ1-1; D perhaps matches TRBD1 (6 bases). The V end was cut by 6 bases, the J end by 11 bases, with 19 bases between. Germline values: CDR1 LNHDA, CDR2 SQIVND (reference sequence). This CDR3 has 13 residues. For the CDR3, the DNA is TGTGCCAGTAGCCCTCGGGGGGGCGATCCGGCTTTCTTT. Its protein is CASSPRGGDPAFF. The full variable domain, its missing parts supplied by reference TRBV19 and TRBJ1-1, is DGGITQSPKYLFRKEGQNVTLSCEQNLNHDAMYWYRQDPGQGLRLIYYSQIVNDFQKGDIAEGYSVSREKKESFPLTVTSAQKNPTAFYLCASSPRGGDPAFFGQGTRLTVV.

This chain uses TRBV19 with TRBJ1-2; 8 bases fit TRBD1. Germline lookup yields CDR1 LNHDA and CDR2 SQIVND (reference sequence). V shed 7 bases, J shed 4 bases, and the junction held 5 bases outside the gene matches. The CDR3 runs 13 residues. The DNA for the CDR3 is TGTGCCAGTACCTACAGGGGGGCCTATGGCTACACCTTC. This sequence encodes CASTYRGAYGYTF.

The chain has TRBV5-1 and TRBJ2-3, with D perhaps TRBD1 or TRBD2 (5 bases each). V gave up 0 bases and J gave up 3 bases, with 8 bases separating them. The CDR3 length is 14 residues. CDR1 is SGHRS, CDR2 YFSETQ, per germline. The DNA of the CDR3 is TGCGCCAGCAGCTTGGGGGGGTTTACAGATACGCAGTATTTT. Translation: CASSLGGFTDTQYF.

J is TRBJ1-5 and V is TRBV15; D might be TRBD1 (6 bases). CDR1 LNHNV and CDR2 YYDKDF come from the germline V gene (reference sequence). Trimming cost V 0 bases and J 8 bases, with 14 bases left between them. The CDR3 loop spans 15 amino acids. CDR3 sequence (DNA): TGTGCCACCAGCAGAGATTTGACAGGTGTAGAGCCCCAGCATTTT. Protein product: CATSRDLTGVEPQHF. Based on the CDR3 plus reference TRBV15 and TRBJ1-5, the full variable domain is DAMVIQNPRYQVTQFGKPVTLSCSQTLNHNVMYWYQQKSSQAPKLLFHYYDKDFNNEADTPDNFQSRRPNTSFCFLDIRSPGLGDTAMYLCATSRDLTGVEPQHFGDGTRLSIL.

The chain carries TRBV19 and TRBJ2-3; the match to TRBD1 covers 9 bases. CDR3 length equals 15 residues. V was pared by 3 bases and J by 3 bases, with 4 bases of the junction left unmatched. Germline V gives CDR1 LNHDA, CDR2 SQIVND (reference sequence). In nucleotides, the CDR3 is TGTGCCAGTAGTATCCGGGACAGGGAGACAGATACGCAGTATTTT. Its translation is CASSIRDRETDTQYF.

The chain uses TRBV19 and TRBJ1-4, with D unclear. Germline-derived CDR1 and CDR2 are LNHDA and SQIVND (reference sequence). This CDR3 has 12 residues. V lost 7 bases, J lost 4 bases, and 7 bases lay in between. The CDR3 region has the DNA TGTGCCAGTAATGTATTTAATGAAAAACTGTTTTTT. Translating gives CASNVFNEKLFF.

The rearrangement uses TRBV5-4 and TRBJ2-5, with 7 nucleotides matching TRBD1. Germline lookup yields CDR1 SGHNT and CDR2 YYREEE (reference sequence). Trimming removed 4 bases from V and 4 bases from J; junction bases left unmatched: 7. This CDR3 region has 14 residues. CDR3 DNA sequence: TGTGCCAGCAGCACACAGGGGTCAACAGAGACCCAGTACTTC. Translation: CASSTQGSTETQYF.

This chain connects TRBV9 to TRBJ1-1, with D hard to call. The CDR3 runs 14 residues. Trimming shortened V by 2 bases and J by 0 bases, and 8 bases separated the two germline ends. Germline loops: CDR1 SGDLS, CDR2 YYNGEE. CDR3 region: CASSVGNMNTEAFF. CDR3 bases: TGTGCCAGCAGCGTCGGAAACATGAACACTGAAGCTTTCTTT.

The chain joins TRBV6-5 to TRBJ2-1; 10 bases fit TRBD2. In germline, CDR1 is MNHEY, CDR2 SVGAGI. The CDR3 is made up of 15 amino acids. V was clipped by 8 bases and J by 5 bases; unmatched bases: 9. The CDR3, as DNA: TGTGCCAGCGGGCCTAGCGGGAGAAAGGACAATGAGCAGTTCTTC. Protein: CASGPSGRKDNEQFF.